A single sample gave rise to the 7 T cell receptor beta chains below, sequenced in a study of T cells during gluten challenge in celiac disease. Multiplexed primers for every TRA and TRB V gene were used across three nested PCRs per cell. TCRdb reprocessed the single-cell sequencing reads with MiXCR, giving one entry per CDR3 protein. The sample has hundreds of distinct CDR3 sequences; just under 45% are singletons. Source: gluten-specific CD4+ T cells sorted from the duodenum using tetramers, taken at baseline or on day 14 of gluten challenge (not recorded which). The origin of the receptors is a female donor with celiac disease.

The chain joins TRBV19 to TRBJ1-1; 7 positions match TRBD1. Germline V gene data show CDR1 as LNHDA and CDR2 as SQIVND (reference sequence). Losses at the gene ends were 0 bases for V and 4 bases for J; bases not matched to a gene: 11. The CDR3 is 17 residues long. DNA of the CDR3: TGTGCCAGTAGTATAGATCCCCCCGACAGGGTGCCCACTGAAGCTTTCTTT. This gives the protein CASSIDPPDRVPTEAFF. The full variable domain, in which reference TRBV19 and TRBJ1-1 provide the parts outside the CDR3, is DGGITQSPKYLFRKEGQNVTLSCEQNLNHDAMYWYRQDPGQGLRLIYYSQIVNDFQKGDIAEGYSVSREKKESFPLTVTSAQKNPTAFYLCASSIDPPDRVPTEAFFGQGTRLTVV.

This rearrangement joins TRBV29-1 to TRBJ2-1; D gene ambiguous. Germline V gene sequence: CDR1 SQVTM, CDR2 ANQGSEA. Between the trimmed V and J ends, which lost 7 bases and 5 bases, there was a span of 15 bases. The CDR3 spans 13 residues. The CDR3, as DNA: TGCAGCGCATCACTTTCCTGGGACAATGAGCAGTTCTTC. This sequence encodes CSASLSWDNEQFF.

The chain has TRBV5-1 and TRBJ2-3; possibly TRBD1 or TRBD2 for D (5 bases each). The CDR3 length is 17 residues. Trimming removed 5 bases from V and 0 bases from J, with 19 bases in between. The germline gives CDR1 SGHRS, CDR2 YFSETQ. CDR3: CASSLTAGTFSTDTQYF. The CDR3 nucleotides read TGCGCCAGCAGTCTCACCGCCGGGACCTTCAGCACAGATACGCAGTATTTT.

The sample holds a few counts of this clonotype. The V and J genes are TRBV18 and TRBJ2-7, with D maybe TRBD2 (5 bases). Per germline, CDR1 KGHSH and CDR2 LQKENI. This CDR3 is built from 15 residues. Trimming stripped 3 bases from V and 0 bases from J, with 12 bases between. As DNA, the CDR3 is TGTGCCAGCTCACCGAGGGCGGTCGGCTCCTACGAGCAGTACTTC. Protein product: CASSPRAVGSYEQYF.

This clonotype was counted only a few times. The V call is TRBV6-2 or TRBV6-3, the J call TRBJ2-7; 9 nucleotides agree with TRBD1. CDR3 length: 15 amino acids. Germline V gene data show CDR1 as MNHEY and CDR2 as SVGEGT. After removal of 6 bases from V and 6 bases from J, the junction contained 12 bases not matched to a gene. CDR3 in DNA: TGTGCCAGCAGCACATTGACAGGGGGGAATTCCGAGCAGTACTTC. Translating gives CASSTLTGGNSEQYF.

The genes are TRBV19 and TRBJ2-7; D may be TRBD1 or TRBD2 (5 bases each). The V and J ends lost 6 bases and 7 bases respectively, with 13 bases between them. The CDR3 is 12 residues long. The germline V gene has CDR1 LNHDA and CDR2 SQIVND (reference sequence). The CDR3 sequence is CASSNSWGEQYF. The CDR3 DNA is TGTGCCAGTAGCAACAGCTGGGGGGAGCAGTACTTC.

This clonotype is large by share. The genes are TRBV5-4 and TRBJ2-1; 12 positions match TRBD2. Trimming removed 3 bases from V and 0 bases from J; junction bases left unmatched: 1. The CDR3 totals 16 residues. Looked up from germline, CDR1 is SGHNT and CDR2 is YYREEE (reference sequence). This chain's CDR3 is CASSSSGGASYNEQFF. The CDR3 DNA reads as TGTGCCAGCAGCTCTAGCGGGGGGGCCTCCTACAATGAGCAGTTCTTC. The variable domain in full, completed from reference TRBV5-4 and TRBJ2-1, reads ETGVTQSPTHLIKTRGQQVTLRCSSQSGHNTVSWYQQALGQGPQFIFQYYREEENGRGNFPPRFSGLQFPNYSSELNVNALELDDSALYLCASSSSGGASYNEQFFGPGTRLTVL.